Sequencing of this T cell receptor beta chain was carried out in a study of shared clonotypes between healthy human individuals (dated by TCRdb to about 2020). Regarding the complete study: Three men and two women, aged 18 to 49 years, made up the cohort. Each donor's leukapheresis produced roughly between roughly 0.85 and 9.5 billion PBMCs. For each donor, CD4 naive and CD4 memory were each run on three plates, CD8 naive on two plates, and CD8 memory on one plate. To increase sequencing depth and limit assay-specific biases, TCR repertoire library preparation and sequencing were carried out by different laboratories using diverse techniques. The study deeply sequenced blood TCR repertoires of several healthy adults to estimate repertoire size and the extent of clonotype sharing between individuals. General findings and caveats noted by the study authors: Even with the large sequencing depth, rarefaction of the sorted-subset datasets indicated that sequencing was incomplete. Naive subsets generally had larger estimated clonotype richness than memory subsets. Only blood was sampled, and tissue TCR repertoires likely differ from those in blood. The genetic and exposure-history diversity represented was limited by the small number of donors. Based on pairwise subsampling, the degree of clonotype sharing among donors was expected to be affected by sequencing depth. Compared with non-shared clonotypes, the clonotypes found in all four sorted-subset donors had higher generation probabilities. About 5% of naive CD4, 3.5% of naive CD8, roughly 2.4% of memory CD4, and roughly 0.4% of memory CD8 clonotypes were shared across a few donors.

Sequences LGHNA (CDR1) and YNFKEQ (CDR2) are obtained from the germline V gene. V is trimmed back by 4 bases and J by 3 bases, and the junction contains 3 bases that no gene match accounts for. Its CDR3 holds 16 amino acids, cysteine through phenylalanine. Only the CDR3 DNA stays, 48 bases, in frame from base 1. For this clone: Its antigen remains unidentified. No much larger clonotype is one base removed from it; base qualities were not supplied.

The donors were healthy, HIV-negative adults with no recently reported acute infections or vaccinations. Every donor was a Caucasian adult residing in Nashville, Tennessee, USA. CD4+ T cells were enriched by magnetic negative selection; naive cells were then positively selected on CD45RA, and the negative fraction formed the memory subset. After blood collection by leukapheresis, PBMCs were isolated using Ficoll-Histopaque density gradient centrifugation and then cryopreserved in the vapor phase of liquid nitrogen. Analytical flow cytometry was used to check the purity and quantity of each magnetically sorted T cell population. From each sorted fraction, genomic DNA was isolated and quantified by UV absorbance on a Nanodrop 2000c. Using the deep immunoSEQ assay, TCR CDR3 regions were amplified from genomic DNA by multiplex PCR. Extracted genomic DNA from each cell subset was distributed evenly across all wells of several immunoSEQ 96-well plates, and each plate was treated as a replicate. For sorted subsets, about 200 ng genomic DNA, equal to about 30,000 T cell genomes, was loaded into each replicate PCR. Purified libraries were quantified with a Qubit 3.0 fluorometer, sized on a Bioanalyzer 2100, and re-quantified with the KAPA Library Quantification kit. Every immunoSEQ 96-well plate was sequenced on a separate single-read 150-cycle Illumina NextSeq 550 flow cell. Concerning the study's data processing: Because only junctional sequences without quality scores were contained in the immunoSEQ output, filtering matching that applied to full-length reads could not be performed. To assign V/J genes and CDR3, sequences were annotated using PyIR, a Python wrapper for IgBLAST v1.9, with IMGT germline references. Any read was removed if the V/J assignment was weak (E-value above 1e-6), the CDR3 was missing, or the read contained stop codons, out-of-frame junctions, or ambiguous translated residues. A V3J clonotype was defined by an identical inferred V gene, J gene, and CDR3 amino acid sequence. Percentage overlap between repertoires was computed as shared unique clonotypes divided by the size of the smaller repertoire. Richness of each repertoire was evaluated using RTK rarefaction, the Chao1 estimator, and Recon v2.1 estimates of unobserved clonotypes. Generation probabilities for all TCRbeta clonotypes obtained by the gDNA method from a few donors were computed using OLGA. Not all clones reach the TCRdb copy of this immuneACCESS table, which keeps in-frame sequences only. Checked studies attribute under half of the gap to unresolved V genes and leave the rest unexplained. That table is the source of V, J and clone size, and D and trimming were worked out from the DNA. This sample is represented by fewer than 1.6 million clones; 97% to 99% of them were singletons. The ten largest clones add up to 0.3% to 0.45% of the sample.

This clonotype was obtained from a man aged 30 to 39 in good health. The chain was built from TRBV4-2 and TRBJ2-3, and TRBD2 matches 14 of the central bases. The sequencing sample was made of naive CD4+ T cells sorted from blood. This specimen's cell subset or site label, interpreted: CD45RA+ positively selected. The CDR3 protein: CASSPRTSGRTDTQYF. The DNA sequence is TGTGCCAGCAGCCCCCGGACTAGCGGGAGGACAGATACGCAGTATTTT.